These 13 T cell receptor beta chains were all obtained from the same sample, sequenced in a study of memory B cells and T cells in multiple sclerosis. Their specific antigens are unknown. Sequenced by immunoSEQ multiplex PCR; TCRdb stores in-frame clones only, minus some. The sample gives 25,000 to 35,000 clones, approximately 85% of which show up once; less than 3.5% is in the top ten. CFSE-dim autoproliferating and CFSE-high non-proliferating T cells from unstimulated culture were sequenced separately. Pooled replicate wells came from around 50 million CFSE-labeled PBMCs cultured around seven days without stimulus. Sequencing was performed on PBMCs from blood kept in culture. The receptor set was obtained from a human donor with multiple sclerosis.

The V gene is TRBV5-1, the J gene TRBJ2-3; D gene uncertain. The CDR3 covers 14 residues. The V end was cut by 6 bases, the J end by 3 bases, with 14 bases between. Germline loops: CDR1 SGHRS, CDR2 YFSETQ. CDR3 bases: TGCGCCAGCACACGAGACGGAAGGACAGATACGCAGTATTTT. Translating gives CASTRDGRTDTQYF.

The V gene is TRBV15, the J gene TRBJ2-7; TRBD1 matches at 8 bases. V was clipped by 0 bases and J by 3 bases; unmatched bases: 4. Germline V lookup: CDR1 LNHNV, CDR2 YYDKDF (reference sequence). The CDR3 has 15 amino acids. The CDR3 reads CATSRESGTGYEQYF. The CDR3 nucleotides are TGTGCCACCAGCAGAGAATCCGGGACAGGCTACGAGCAGTACTTC.

The chain employs TRBV6-1 and TRBJ1-1; 7 bases match TRBD1. Germline lookup yields CDR1 MNHNS and CDR2 SASEGT. V was clipped by 5 bases and J by 0 bases; unmatched bases: 6. The CDR3 runs to 15 residues. The CDR3 bases are TGTGCCAGCAGTAACCGGGACAGAATGAACACTGAAGCTTTCTTT. Its translation: CASSNRDRMNTEAFF.

This rearrangement joins TRBV28 to TRBJ2-1; unclear D gene. The V gene lost 8 bases and the J gene lost 0 bases, with 8 bases spanning the gap. The CDR3 runs 13 residues. Germline lookup yields CDR1 MDHEN and CDR2 SYDVKM. The CDR3 bases are TGTGCCAGCCGGAGTCTCTCCTACAATGAGCAGTTCTTC. Its translation: CASRSLSYNEQFF.

This chain uses TRBV6-1 with TRBJ2-7; maybe TRBD2 (6 bases). CDR1 MNHNS and CDR2 SASEGT come from the germline V gene. V lost 2 bases to trimming and J lost 3 bases, with 14 bases between them. This CDR3 comprises 15 residues. The CDR3 DNA follows: TGTGCCAGCAGTGAATTATGGGGAGGAGTCTACGAGCAGTACTTC. It translates to CASSELWGGVYEQYF.

The chain couples TRBV27 to TRBJ1-5; perhaps TRBD1 as D (5 bases). V was shortened by 5 bases and J by 2 bases, with 13 bases between the two germline ends. CDR3 length: 15 residues. Germline V CDR1 and CDR2: MNHEY, SMNVEV (reference sequence). CDR3 region: CASSKEGLGNQPQHF. CDR3 coding DNA: TGTGCCAGCAGTAAGGAGGGGCTGGGCAATCAGCCCCAGCATTTT.

Here the CDR3 DNA reads TGCGCCAGCAGCTCGGGACTAGCGGGAGGACATACTAGCACAGATACGCAGTATTTT. Its protein product is CASSSGLAGGHTSTDTQYF. The genes are TRBV5-1 and TRBJ2-3; 15 bases agree with TRBD2. This CDR3 is built from 19 residues. J lost 0 bases, V lost 3 bases, and 8 bases had no gene match. From germline, CDR1 is SGHRS and CDR2 YFSETQ.

In this sample, this clone turned up once. The chain carries TRBV7-3 and TRBJ2-1, with a possible D match to TRBD2 (5 bases). The V gene's germline CDR1 is SGHTA and CDR2 FQGTGA. This CDR3 region has 16 residues. Trimming removed 2 bases at V and 6 bases at J, with 17 bases between. The CDR3 spells CASSLAGQTTLNEQFF. The CDR3 DNA follows: TGTGCCAGCAGCTTAGCGGGCCAAACGACCCTCAATGAGCAGTTCTTC.

The rearrangement uses TRBV18 and TRBJ1-3; D uncertain. Germline assignment: CDR1 KGHSH and CDR2 LQKENI. CDR3 length equals 14 residues. V was cut by 4 bases and J by 3 bases, with 10 bases left in between. The DNA of the CDR3 is TGTGCCAGCTCACGGTTAACGGGTGGAAACACCATATATTTT. It specifies CASSRLTGGNTIYF.

The chain uses TRBV23-1 and TRBJ1-1; TRBD1 might be the D (5 bases). TRBV23-1 is an open reading frame whose function is uncertain. The CDR3 is 19 residues long. The V end lost 2 bases, the J end lost 5 bases, and 27 bases lay between the germline ends. In DNA, the CDR3 is TGCGCCAGCAGTCAACCCGGGACTCCGATACGGAAAAGATGGACTGAAGCTTTCTTT. Amino acids: CASSQPGTPIRKRWTEAFF.

CDR3 nucleotides: TGCGCCAGCAGCTTGGAGGCAGGGTTCGACACTGAAGCTTTCTTT. It codes for CASSLEAGFDTEAFF. The gene calls are TRBV5-1 and TRBJ1-1; a possible D gene is TRBD1 (5 bases). Germline values: CDR1 SGHRS, CDR2 YFSETQ. V lost 0 bases and J lost 3, with 12 bases in between. The CDR3 length is 15 residues.

The CDR3 region has the DNA TGTGCCAGCAGCGCCCGACAGGGTACATACGAGCAGTACTTC. Amino acid sequence: CASSARQGTYEQYF. The V call is TRBV9, the J call TRBJ2-7; TRBD1 matches 7 bases. J gave up 4 bases and V 3 bases, and 7 bases lay outside the gene matches. The CDR3 loop spans 14 amino acids. From germline, CDR1 is SGDLS and CDR2 YYNGEE.

The chain links TRBV5-1 to TRBJ2-2; 8 nucleotides align to TRBD1. The V gene end was trimmed by 0 bases and the J gene end by 6 bases; junction bases not matched to a gene: 1. The CDR3 length is 14 residues. Germline V CDR1 and CDR2: SGHRS, YFSETQ. Written as DNA, the CDR3 is TGCGCCAGCAGCTTGGCCAGGGGGCCCGGGGAGCTGTTTTTT. Encoded protein: CASSLARGPGELFF.